This T cell receptor (beta chain) originates from a study of neurological immune-mediated disorders. This clonotype was observed a handful of times. TCRdb re-derived calls from the 5' RACE reads in MiXCR, one entry per CDR3 protein. The data contain some 100,000 distinct CDR3 sequences, roughly 13% of them singletons. Germline V lookup: CDR1 SGHAT, CDR2 FQNNGV. The CDR3 loop spans 14 amino acids. V shed 5 bases and J shed 0 bases, with 8 bases lying between them. Time point reported: longitudinal time-point 2. Source material was 2 million unsorted PBMCs, stored at -80 °C in RNAlater. The specimen was PBMCs. This clonotype was sampled from a female donor with HTLV-1-associated myelopathy (HAM/TSP). The J gene is TRBJ1-5, the V gene TRBV11-2; the D is unclear. The CDR3 nucleotides read TGTGCCAGCAGCACAACAGATAGCAATCAGCCCCAGCATTTT. Amino acid sequence: CASSTTDSNQPQHF.